This T cell receptor (beta chain) originates from a study of T cells in Graves' hyperthyroidism and ophthalmopathy. Amplified regions were TCR beta CDR3 sequences from RNA transcripts. The TCR CDR3 first-round RT-PCR relied on the HTBI primer set. TCRdb ran MiXCR on the multiplex PCR reads and lists one entry per CDR3 protein. The repertoire holds roughly 630,000 distinct CDR3 sequences, around 14% seen once, with about 7% in the top ten. Germline CDR1 and CDR2: MRHNA and SNTAGT. This CDR3 contains 17 residues. Trimming pared 1 base from V and 0 bases from J, leaving 13 bases between. The J gene is TRBJ2-4, the V gene TRBV6-4; TRBD1 might be the D (5 bases). The receptor comes from a woman in her twenties or thirties with Graves' hyperthyroidism. Sequencing was carried out using blood. The DNA of the CDR3 is TGTGCCAGCAGTGACTTTTCCGACAGACTAGCCAAAAACATTCAGTACTTC. Residues: CASSDFSDRLAKNIQYF.